The source of this T cell receptor beta chain is a study of response to subunit inactivated influenza vaccine. Overall study results and limits: Seasonal influenza vaccination, on each occasion, was suggested by the authors to recruit few new T cells.

This CDR3 spans 13 amino acids. Looked up from germline, CDR1 is DFQATT and CDR2 is SNEGSKA (reference sequence). The V end lost 3 bases, the J end lost 2 bases, and 8 bases lay between the germline ends. In TCRdb, the RT-PCR reads were re-called with MiXCR into one record per CDR3 protein. Of about 700,000 distinct CDR3 sequences in the sample, more than 15% were seen once. A note on this clonotype: Its antigen is unknown.

The sample in question was PBMCs from blood, obtained 11 to 12 days after vaccination. The clonotype originates from a man between 50 and 59 years old who received an inactivated influenza vaccine. The genes are TRBV20-1 and TRBJ1-3, with unresolved D. As DNA, the CDR3 is TGCAGTGCTAGTGAAGACACTGGAAACACCATATATTTT. Translated, it gives CSASEDTGNTIYF.